Given below is one T cell receptor beta chain in context. What it binds is not known. The PCR had 60 Vbeta and 13 Jbeta primers. The table came from immunoSEQ multiplex PCR; TCRdb's copy has only in-frame clones and leaves some out. The sample has approximately 100,000 clones; 60% to 85% are singletons. The sample originates from a study of cytomegalovirus exposure and HLA in healthy donors. Study-wide results and limits: As a later analysis showed, a missense DCLRE1C variant was linked to trimming of TCR beta V- and J-genes. The authors assumed roughly uniform sequencing depth across donors for presence/absence analyses. Researchers left out some V segments, among them TRBV6-2 and TRBV6-3, as indistinguishable.

The donors, nominally healthy at sampling, likely had unrecorded immune exposures. The CDR3 length is 14 residues. Germline loops: CDR1 SGHNT, CDR2 YYREEE (reference sequence). The germline V and J ends were trimmed by 2 bases and 7 bases, with 12 bases remaining between them. The J gene is TRBJ1-4, the V gene TRBV5-4; no firm D call. This clonotype originated in a woman aged 40 to 50 in good health and CMV-seropositive. The material sequenced was PBMCs. CDR3 sequence: CASSLKLGSEKLFF. CDR3 nucleotides: TGTGCCAGCAGCTTAAAGTTAGGGAGTGAAAAACTGTTTTTT.